The present T cell receptor beta chain was sequenced within a study of blood T cell repertoires in COVID-19. Across the whole study: There were acute and convalescent COVID-19 samples, and they came from the United States, Italy and Spain. PBMCs, B-cell-depleted T cells, or T cells provided the cDNA or gDNA that made up the material.

Authors' data handling: Estimation of nucleated cell counts was performed using reference gene primer amplification. The repertoire was sequenced with immunoSEQ multiplex PCR; TCRdb's copy has only in-frame clones and lacks some. V, J and clone size were drawn from that table, and D and trimming were deduced from the DNA. This table holds about 380,000 clones, about 85% found once. This clone was recorded once. After removal of 3 bases from V and 1 base from J, the junction contained 8 bases not matched to a gene. The CDR3 covers 17 residues. Germline-derived CDR1 and CDR2 are SGDLS and YYNGEE. The sample comprised peripheral blood. The chain has TRBV9 and TRBJ2-5, with 11 bases aligning to TRBD2. The origin of this receptor is a young woman with acute or convalescent COVID-19. Here the CDR3 reads CASSAYSGRAVQETQYF. The CDR3 bases are TGTGCCAGCAGCGCTTATAGCGGGAGGGCGGTCCAAGAGACCCAGTACTTC.